This T cell receptor (beta chain) was sequenced in a study of control samples from healthy donors and cancer patients. Data came from immunoSEQ multiplex PCR; TCRdb stores just in-frame clones and leaves some out. This sample yields 120,000 to 150,000 clones, of which around 90% are seen a single time; around 10% belongs to the top ten. The V and J ends lost 5 bases and 4 bases respectively, with 11 bases between them. The germline gives CDR1 SEHNR, CDR2 FQNEAQ (reference sequence). The CDR3 covers 13 residues. The source is a man aged 25 to 40 in good health. Sequenced: blood. The gene calls are TRBV7-9 and TRBJ2-5; D is undetermined. The CDR3 nucleotides read TGTGCCAGCAGCCCAAATGGCGGAGAGACCCAGTACTTC. Translation: CASSPNGGETQYF.